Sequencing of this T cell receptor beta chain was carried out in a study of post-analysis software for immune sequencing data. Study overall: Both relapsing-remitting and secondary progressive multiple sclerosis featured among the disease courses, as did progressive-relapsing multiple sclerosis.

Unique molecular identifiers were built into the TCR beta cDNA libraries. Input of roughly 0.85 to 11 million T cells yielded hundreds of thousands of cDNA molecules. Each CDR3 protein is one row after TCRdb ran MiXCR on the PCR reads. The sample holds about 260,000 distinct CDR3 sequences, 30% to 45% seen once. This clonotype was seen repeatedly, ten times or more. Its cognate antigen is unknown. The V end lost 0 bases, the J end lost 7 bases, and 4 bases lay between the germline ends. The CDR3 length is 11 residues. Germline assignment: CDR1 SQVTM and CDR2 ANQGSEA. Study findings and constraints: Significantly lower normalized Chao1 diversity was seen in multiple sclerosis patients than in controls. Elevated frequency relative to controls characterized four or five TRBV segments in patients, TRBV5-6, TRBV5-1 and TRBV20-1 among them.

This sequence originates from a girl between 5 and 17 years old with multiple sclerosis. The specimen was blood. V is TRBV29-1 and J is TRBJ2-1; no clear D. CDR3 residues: CSVEDTNEQFF. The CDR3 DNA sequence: TGCAGCGTTGAAGACACGAATGAGCAGTTCTTC.